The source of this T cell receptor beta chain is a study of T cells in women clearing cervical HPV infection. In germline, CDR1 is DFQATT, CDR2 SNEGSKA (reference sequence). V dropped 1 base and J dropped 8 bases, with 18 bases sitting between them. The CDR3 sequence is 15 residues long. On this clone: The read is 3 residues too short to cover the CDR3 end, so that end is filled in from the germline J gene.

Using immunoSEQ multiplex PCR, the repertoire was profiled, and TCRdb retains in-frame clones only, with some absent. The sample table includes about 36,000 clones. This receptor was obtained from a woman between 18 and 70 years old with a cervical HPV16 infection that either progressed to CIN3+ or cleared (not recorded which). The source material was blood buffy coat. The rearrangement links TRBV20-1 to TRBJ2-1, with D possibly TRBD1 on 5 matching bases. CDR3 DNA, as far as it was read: TGCAGTGCTAGAGTTAGGGGTCCAACCGTCGATGAG. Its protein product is CSARVRGPTVDE. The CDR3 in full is CSARVRGPTVDEQFF.